The clone carrying this T cell receptor beta chain was counted a few times. Its antigen remains unknown. The germline V and J ends were trimmed by 3 bases and 10 bases, with 16 bases remaining between them. CDR1 is GTSNPN, CDR2 SVGIG, per germline (reference sequence). The CDR3 contains 14 residues. This entry is derived from a study of cytomegalovirus exposure and HLA in healthy donors. Findings and limits, study-wide: TCR beta V- and J-gene trimming was later associated with a missense DCLRE1C variant. It was confirmed in vitro that three of the CMV-associated chains were specific for CMV antigens. The investigators catalogued 150 to 200 TCR beta chains as cytomegalovirus-associated.

Vbeta (60) and Jbeta (13) primers were used in the PCR. Sequenced by immunoSEQ multiplex PCR; TCRdb stores in-frame clones only, minus some. Altogether about 160,000 clones are present, about 60% being singletons, with the ten largest covering 6% to 8.5%. This receptor was taken from a woman aged 55-70 years in good health and CMV-seropositive. The V and J genes are TRBV30 and TRBJ1-6; TRBD1 might be the D (5 bases). The specimen was PBMCs. CDR3 sequence (DNA): TGTGCCTGGAGCCTCGGGGGAGTGAGGTCACCCCTCCACTTT. As protein: CAWSLGGVRSPLHF.